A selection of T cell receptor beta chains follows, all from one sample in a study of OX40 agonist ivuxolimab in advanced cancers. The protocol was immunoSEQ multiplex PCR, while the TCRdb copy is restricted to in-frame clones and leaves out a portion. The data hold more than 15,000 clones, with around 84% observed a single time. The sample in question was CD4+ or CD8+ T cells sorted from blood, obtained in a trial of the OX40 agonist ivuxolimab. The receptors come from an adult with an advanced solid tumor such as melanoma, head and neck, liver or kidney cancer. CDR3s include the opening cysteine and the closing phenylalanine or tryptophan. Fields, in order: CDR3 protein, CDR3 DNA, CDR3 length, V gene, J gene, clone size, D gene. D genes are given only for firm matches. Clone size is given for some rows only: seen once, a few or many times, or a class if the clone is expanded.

cdr3_aa: CASSPRDGGTEAFF; cdr3_nt: TGTGCCAGCAGTCCTCGGGACGGGGGCACTGAAGCTTTCTTT; cdr3_length: 14; v_call: TRBV6-6; j_call: TRBJ1-1; clone_size: -; d_call: -
cdr3_aa: CASSQELRQPQHF; cdr3_nt: TGCGCCAGCAGCCAAGAATTACGGCAGCCCCAGCATTTT; cdr3_length: 13; v_call: TRBV4-1; j_call: TRBJ1-5; clone_size: -; d_call: -
cdr3_aa: CATSREAGRLQETQYF; cdr3_nt: TGTGCCACCAGCAGAGAGGCGGGCAGGCTCCAAGAGACCCAGTACTTC; cdr3_length: 16; v_call: TRBV15; j_call: TRBJ2-5; clone_size: -; d_call: -
cdr3_aa: CASSAQGAANTEAFF; cdr3_nt: TGTGCCAGCTCAGCACAGGGGGCGGCGAACACTGAAGCTTTCTTT; cdr3_length: 15; v_call: TRBV18; j_call: TRBJ1-1; clone_size: -; d_call: TRBD1
cdr3_aa: CASSTWGRDTEAFF; cdr3_nt: TGTGCCAGCAGTACGTGGGGACGGGACACTGAAGCTTTCTTT; cdr3_length: 14; v_call: TRBV27; j_call: TRBJ1-1; clone_size: -; d_call: -
cdr3_aa: CATSNGPLYEQYF; cdr3_nt: TGTGCCACCAGCAACGGACCCCTCTACGAGCAGTACTTC; cdr3_length: 13; v_call: TRBV15; j_call: TRBJ2-7; clone_size: -; d_call: -
cdr3_aa: CASGTGHETQYF; cdr3_nt: TGTGCCAGCGGGACAGGACATGAGACCCAGTACTTC; cdr3_length: 12; v_call: TRBV2; j_call: TRBJ2-5; clone_size: -; d_call: TRBD1
cdr3_aa: CASSQDRRGFAEAFF; cdr3_nt: TGCGCCAGCAGCCAAGACCGGCGAGGGTTCGCTGAAGCTTTCTTT; cdr3_length: 15; v_call: TRBV4-1; j_call: TRBJ1-1; clone_size: -; d_call: -
cdr3_aa: CASSVTGANEQYF; cdr3_nt: TGTGCCAGCAGTGTGACAGGGGCTAACGAGCAGTACTTC; cdr3_length: 13; v_call: TRBV9; j_call: TRBJ2-7; clone_size: -; d_call: TRBD1
cdr3_aa: CASSPEQGRGYNEQFF; cdr3_nt: TGCGCCAGCAGCCCGGAACAGGGAAGGGGCTACAATGAGCAGTTCTTC; cdr3_length: 16; v_call: TRBV5-1; j_call: TRBJ2-1; clone_size: -; d_call: -
cdr3_aa: CASSLKGPAGELFF; cdr3_nt: TGTGCCAGCAGCTTAAAGGGGCCCGCCGGGGAGCTGTTTTTT; cdr3_length: 14; v_call: TRBV5-4; j_call: TRBJ2-2; clone_size: once; d_call: -
cdr3_aa: CSAVETQYF; cdr3_nt: TGCAGCGCCGTCGAGACCCAGTACTTC; cdr3_length: 9; v_call: TRBV20-1; j_call: TRBJ2-5; clone_size: -; d_call: -
cdr3_aa: CASSLSTSGGGGTQYF; cdr3_nt: TGCGCCAGCAGCTTGTCGACTAGCGGGGGGGGCGGGACCCAGTACTTC; cdr3_length: 16; v_call: TRBV5-1; j_call: TRBJ2-5; clone_size: -; d_call: TRBD2
cdr3_aa: CATSRDLSTGELFF; cdr3_nt: TGTGCCACCAGCAGAGATCTCAGTACCGGGGAGCTGTTTTTT; cdr3_length: 14; v_call: TRBV15; j_call: TRBJ2-2; clone_size: -; d_call: -